This is a list of T cell receptor beta chains from one sample in a study of spatial heterogeneity in lung cancer. TCRdb reanalysed the 5' RACE reads using MiXCR and keeps one entry per CDR3 protein. The sample carries roughly 13,000 distinct CDR3 sequences, approximately 4% recorded once. Sequenced material: PBMCs, taken at surgery. The receptors here all came from a male donor with early-stage non-small cell lung cancer. The CDR3 runs from the conserved cysteine through the conserved F or W. D genes are given only for firm matches. Size tells how often a clone was seen (once, few, many) or the class of an expanded clone, and some rows leave it out.

>many|TRBJ2-1|TRBV10-3|TRBD2
CAISSVAGGYNEQFF
TGTGCCATCAGCTCTGTAGCGGGAGGGTACAATGAGCAGTTCTTC
>-|TRBJ2-3|TRBV7-8|-
CASSPFRYSPTDTQYF
TGTGCCAGCAGCCCATTCCGTTACAGTCCCACAGATACGCAGTATTTT
>many|TRBJ2-4|TRBV5-1|-
CASSLKLGDIQYF
TGCGCCAGCAGCTTAAAGTTGGGGGACATTCAGTACTTC
>-|TRBJ2-7|TRBV19|-
CASSIRSGDEQYF
TGTGCCAGTAGTATCCGGTCTGGAGACGAGCAGTACTTC
>many|TRBJ2-5|TRBV27|-
CASTTSGAGQETQYF
TGTGCCAGCACCACGTCCGGGGCAGGGCAAGAGACCCAGTACTTC
>many|TRBJ2-6|TRBV20-1|-
CSARDTGRGVSGANVLTF
TGCAGTGCTAGAGATACGGGACGGGGAGTCTCTGGGGCCAACGTCCTGACTTTC
>-|TRBJ2-1|TRBV6-2/TRBV6-3|TRBD2
CASSPPSGSHTYNEQFF
TGTGCCAGCAGCCCCCCTAGCGGGAGTCACACCTACAATGAGCAGTTCTTC
>many|TRBJ2-1|TRBV7-9|TRBD2
CASSLTGLGDNEQFF
TGTGCCAGCAGCTTAACGGGACTAGGGGACAATGAGCAGTTCTTC
>many|TRBJ2-5|TRBV5-1|-
CASSLENTQETQYF
TGCGCCAGCAGCTTGGAGAACACGCAAGAGACCCAGTACTTC
>many|TRBJ2-3|TRBV5-4|TRBD2
CASSDRLAGAPDTQYF
TGTGCCAGCAGCGATCGACTAGCGGGAGCCCCCGATACGCAGTATTTT
>many|TRBJ2-2|TRBV20-1|TRBD2
CSARGTSGRVIAGELFF
TGCAGTGCTAGGGGGACTAGCGGGAGGGTTATTGCCGGGGAGCTGTTTTTT
>many|TRBJ2-1|TRBV5-1|-
CASSSAANYNEQFF
TGCGCCAGCAGCTCGGCGGCGAACTACAATGAGCAGTTCTTC
>many|TRBJ2-1|TRBV5-4|TRBD2
CASSRGLEDNEQFF
TGTGCCAGCAGCCGGGGACTAGAGGACAATGAGCAGTTCTTC
>many|TRBJ2-7|TRBV5-4|TRBD1
CASSGGQGAYEQYF
TGTGCCAGCAGCGGGGGACAGGGCGCCTACGAGCAGTACTTC
>many|TRBJ2-2|TRBV11-2|-
CASSIRGTGELFF
TGTGCCAGCAGCATAAGGGGGACCGGGGAGCTGTTTTTT
>many|TRBJ2-2|TRBV3-1|-
CASSHGRDTGELFF
TGTGCCAGCAGCCACGGGCGCGACACCGGGGAGCTGTTTTTT
>many|TRBJ1-2|TRBV7-3|TRBD1
CASSLGPRAQGAEDGYTF
TGTGCCAGCAGCTTAGGCCCGCGGGCCCAGGGGGCGGAGGATGGCTACACCTTC
>many|TRBJ2-1|TRBV11-2|TRBD1
CASSLRGTGGTYNEQFF
TGTGCCAGCAGCTTAAGGGGGACAGGGGGCACCTACAATGAGCAGTTCTTC